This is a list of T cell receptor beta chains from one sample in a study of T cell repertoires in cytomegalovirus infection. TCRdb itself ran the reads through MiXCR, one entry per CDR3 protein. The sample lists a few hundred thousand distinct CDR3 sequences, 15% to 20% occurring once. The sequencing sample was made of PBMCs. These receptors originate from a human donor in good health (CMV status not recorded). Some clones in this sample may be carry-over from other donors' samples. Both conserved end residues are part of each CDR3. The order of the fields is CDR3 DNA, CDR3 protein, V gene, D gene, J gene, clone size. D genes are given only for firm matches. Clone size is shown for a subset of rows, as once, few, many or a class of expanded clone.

CDR3 DNA: TGCAGTGCTAGAGGGACAGGGGGGAACACTGAAGCTTTCTTT; CDR3 protein: CSARGTGGNTEAFF; V gene: TRBV20-1; D gene: TRBD1; J gene: TRBJ1-1; clone size: few
CDR3 DNA: TGTGCCAGCAGCCCCGACAGGGTAGCGGCCTATAATTCACCCCTCCACTTT; CDR3 protein: CASSPDRVAAYNSPLHF; V gene: TRBV14; D gene: TRBD1; J gene: TRBJ1-6; clone size: few
CDR3 DNA: TGTGCCAGCAGACCTACAGGGGGCGCGGGGAACACTGAAGCTTTCTTT; CDR3 protein: CASRPTGGAGNTEAFF; V gene: TRBV28; D gene: TRBD1; J gene: TRBJ1-1; clone size: few
CDR3 DNA: TGTGCCAGCAGCTTGGAAGCCCACAATGAGCAGTTCTTC; CDR3 protein: CASSLEAHNEQFF; V gene: TRBV5-4; D gene: NA; J gene: TRBJ2-1; clone size: NA
CDR3 DNA: TGCGCCAGCAGCCAAGACCGTAGCGGGGGGGCCTACAATGAGCAGTTCTTC; CDR3 protein: CASSQDRSGGAYNEQFF; V gene: TRBV4-1; D gene: TRBD2; J gene: TRBJ2-1; clone size: NA
CDR3 DNA: TGTGCCAGCAGCTCATCGGACAGATTCAACATTCAGTACTTC; CDR3 protein: CASSSSDRFNIQYF; V gene: TRBV6-6; D gene: NA; J gene: TRBJ2-4; clone size: few
CDR3 DNA: TGTGCCACCAGCAGAGTCGACCTTGGGAATCAGCCCCAGCATTTT; CDR3 protein: CATSRVDLGNQPQHF; V gene: TRBV15; D gene: NA; J gene: TRBJ1-5; clone size: few
CDR3 DNA: TGTGCCATCAGTGAGCCTCGGGGGAGGGGGAACAATGAGCAGTTCTTC; CDR3 protein: CAISEPRGRGNNEQFF; V gene: TRBV10-3; D gene: NA; J gene: TRBJ2-1; clone size: NA
CDR3 DNA: TGTGCTAGCAGCTTAAGGGCAGGGGGTAGGAGCTCCTACAATGAGCAGTTCTTC; CDR3 protein: CASSLRAGGRSSYNEQFF; V gene: TRBV7-7; D gene: TRBD1; J gene: TRBJ2-1; clone size: NA
CDR3 DNA: TGCGCCAGCAGCCTCCCGGATCACGAGCGGGGGGCCAATGAGCAGTTCTTC; CDR3 protein: CASSLPDHERGANEQFF; V gene: TRBV4-1; D gene: TRBD2; J gene: TRBJ2-1; clone size: few
CDR3 DNA: TGTGCCAGCAACCGGGCCATGAACACTGAAGCTTTCTTT; CDR3 protein: CASNRAMNTEAFF; V gene: TRBV7-9; D gene: NA; J gene: TRBJ1-1; clone size: many
CDR3 DNA: TGTGCCAGTAGTATCCGGGGGGCGGAAGGCTACACCTTC; CDR3 protein: CASSIRGAEGYTF; V gene: TRBV19; D gene: NA; J gene: TRBJ1-2; clone size: NA
CDR3 DNA: TGTGCCAGTGCGGGGGGACTCTTCTATGGCTACACCTTC; CDR3 protein: CASAGGLFYGYTF; V gene: TRBV19; D gene: NA; J gene: TRBJ1-2; clone size: few
CDR3 DNA: TGCAGGGCCGGAAGTACATGGAAATCTGCAACTAATGAAAAACTGTTTTTT; CDR3 protein: CRAGSTWKSATNEKLFF; V gene: TRBV20-1; D gene: NA; J gene: TRBJ1-4; clone size: NA
CDR3 DNA: TGCAGTGCTAGCCCCCGGGGAGGTGAACAGCCCCAGCATTTT; CDR3 protein: CSASPRGGEQPQHF; V gene: TRBV20-1; D gene: NA; J gene: TRBJ1-5; clone size: few
CDR3 DNA: TGCGCCAGCAGCCAAGAGTCAGGGGGCACTGAAGCTTTCTTT; CDR3 protein: CASSQESGGTEAFF; V gene: TRBV4-1; D gene: TRBD1; J gene: TRBJ1-1; clone size: NA
CDR3 DNA: TGCAGTGCTAGGCGCAATCCGGGACTACGATCAGATACGCAGTATTTT; CDR3 protein: CSARRNPGLRSDTQYF; V gene: TRBV20-1; D gene: TRBD2; J gene: TRBJ2-3; clone size: NA
CDR3 DNA: TGCAGTGCTAGAGTGGACGTTATCAATGAGCAGTTCTTC; CDR3 protein: CSARVDVINEQFF; V gene: TRBV20-1; D gene: NA; J gene: TRBJ2-1; clone size: NA
CDR3 DNA: TGCAGCGTTGAAACCCATACGCGGGGCTACACCTTC; CDR3 protein: CSVETHTRGYTF; V gene: TRBV29-1; D gene: NA; J gene: TRBJ1-2; clone size: NA
CDR3 DNA: TGTGCCAGCAGCTTGACCAGCCTCCTAGCGGGGGGTTCCGGGGAGCTGTTTTTT; CDR3 protein: CASSLTSLLAGGSGELFF; V gene: TRBV7-2; D gene: TRBD2; J gene: TRBJ2-2; clone size: many
CDR3 DNA: TGTGCCAGCAGTGAATTGACGGGCAATCAGCCCCAGCATTTT; CDR3 protein: CASSELTGNQPQHF; V gene: TRBV2; D gene: NA; J gene: TRBJ1-5; clone size: many
CDR3 DNA: TGTGCCAGCAGTTTTTTCCTAGCGGGGGCCGGGGAGCTGTTTTTT; CDR3 protein: CASSFFLAGAGELFF; V gene: TRBV12-3/TRBV12-4; D gene: TRBD2; J gene: TRBJ2-2; clone size: many
CDR3 DNA: TGCAGTGCTATTGCGAGGAGCTCCTACGAGCAGTACTTC; CDR3 protein: CSAIARSSYEQYF; V gene: TRBV20-1; D gene: NA; J gene: TRBJ2-7; clone size: NA
CDR3 DNA: TGCGGGGCGGGGGGGGCCGGATACTACGAGCAGTACTTC; CDR3 protein: CGAGGAGYYEQYF; V gene: TRBV20-1; D gene: TRBD2; J gene: TRBJ2-7; clone size: NA
CDR3 DNA: TGTGCCAGCAGCGTAGGGAGGGGGACCTCCTCCTACGAGCAGTACTTC; CDR3 protein: CASSVGRGTSSYEQYF; V gene: TRBV27; D gene: NA; J gene: TRBJ2-7; clone size: few
CDR3 DNA: TGTGCCAGCGCCCCTTTGGGTGGGGAGACCCAGTACTTC; CDR3 protein: CASAPLGGETQYF; V gene: TRBV7-8; D gene: NA; J gene: TRBJ2-5; clone size: few